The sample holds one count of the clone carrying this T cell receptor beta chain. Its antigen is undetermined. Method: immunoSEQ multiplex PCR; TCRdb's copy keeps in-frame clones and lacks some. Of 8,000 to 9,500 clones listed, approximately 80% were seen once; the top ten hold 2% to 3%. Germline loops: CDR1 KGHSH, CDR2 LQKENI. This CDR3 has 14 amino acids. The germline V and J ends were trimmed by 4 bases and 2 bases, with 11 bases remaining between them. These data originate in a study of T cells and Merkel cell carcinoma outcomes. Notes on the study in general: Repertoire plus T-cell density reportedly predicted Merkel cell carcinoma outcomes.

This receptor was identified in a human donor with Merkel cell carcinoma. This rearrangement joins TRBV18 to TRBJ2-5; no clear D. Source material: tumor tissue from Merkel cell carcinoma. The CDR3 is CASSRPGQQETQYF. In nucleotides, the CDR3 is TGTGCCAGCTCACGGCCAGGTCAGCAAGAGACCCAGTACTTC.